A single sample gave rise to the 17 T cell receptor beta chains below, sequenced in a study of blood T cells in healthy people across ages. Next came a second PCR, run for roughly 6 to 11 cycles, which used a sample-barcoded 5' primer along with a J-beta primer mix. Each CDR3 protein is one row after TCRdb ran MiXCR on the 5' RACE reads. The table shows about a million distinct CDR3 sequences, with 35% to 45% occurring only once. The specimen sequenced was blood. Receptor source: a man between 18 and 29 years old in good health.

This clonotype was seen a handful of times. The chain has TRBV15 and TRBJ1-1; tentatively, D is TRBD1 (5 bases). V lost 0 bases and J 0 bases, leaving 8 bases between the germline ends. Germline V lookup: CDR1 LNHNV, CDR2 YYDKDF (reference sequence). The length of the CDR3 is 15 residues. CDR3 nucleotide sequence: TGTGCCACCAGCAGAGATCGGACACTGAACACTGAAGCTTTCTTT. It encodes CATSRDRTLNTEAFF. The full variable domain, rest sourced from reference TRBV15 and TRBJ1-1, is DAMVIQNPRYQVTQFGKPVTLSCSQTLNHNVMYWYQQKSSQAPKLLFHYYDKDFNNEADTPDNFQSRRPNTSFCFLDIRSPGLGDTAMYLCATSRDRTLNTEAFFGQGTRLTVV.

The genes are TRBV5-1 and TRBJ2-5, with TRBD2 matching 8 bases. This CDR3 has 14 residues. The germline V gene has CDR1 SGHRS and CDR2 YFSETQ. With V trimmed by 5 bases and J by 1 base, 4 bases remained unmatched. CDR3 nucleotide sequence: TGCGCCAGCAGTTCCCGGGGGGGCCAAGAGACCCAGTACTTC. It translates to CASSSRGGQETQYF.

This clonotype was counted many times. This chain connects TRBV27 to TRBJ2-7, with TRBD1 matching 7 bases. Germline values: CDR1 MNHEY, CDR2 SMNVEV (reference sequence). Unmatched junction bases numbered 9, after V lost 10 bases and J lost 0 bases. This CDR3 has 14 residues. The DNA of the CDR3 is TGTGCCACTCCGACAGGGCCCTGCTCCTACGAGCAGTACTTC. Its translation is CATPTGPCSYEQYF.

This rearrangement joins TRBV29-1 to TRBJ2-1; maybe TRBD2 (6 bases). The J call may not be correct, given that the DNA end is closer to TRBJ2-7. Germline-derived CDR1 and CDR2 are SQVTM and ANQGSEA. The CDR3 covers 14 residues. The CDR3 region is CSVEPASGGDEQYF. Written as DNA, the CDR3 is TGCAGCGTTGAGCCGGCTAGTGGCGGGGATGAGCAGTACTTC.

The chain combines TRBV5-1 with TRBJ2-5, with 7 bases identical to TRBD2. V gave up 4 bases and J gave up 11 bases; unmatched junction bases: 11. Germline CDR1 is SGHRS and CDR2 is YFSETQ. The CDR3 sequence is 13 residues long. The CDR3 DNA reads TGCGCCAGCAGCCCAAATACTAGCGATGAGCAGTACTTC. This codes for CASSPNTSDEQYF.

This clonotype has more than one count but fewer than ten. The rearrangement joins TRBV27 to TRBJ2-5, with D tentatively TRBD1 (5 bases). In germline, CDR1 is MNHEY, CDR2 SMNVEV (reference sequence). Trimming stripped 2 bases from V and 3 bases from J, with 13 bases between. The CDR3 spans 15 residues. Written as DNA, the CDR3 is TGTGCCAGCAGTTTAGTAGGCTCAGGGAAAGAGACCCAGTACTTC. This encodes CASSLVGSGKETQYF.

The chain combines TRBV5-6 with TRBJ2-3, with TRBD1 matching 7 bases. Trimming removed 4 bases from V and 4 bases from J; junction bases left unmatched: 9. There are 15 residues in the CDR3. Germline V gene sequence: CDR1 SGHDT, CDR2 YYEEEE. CDR3 residues: CASSRRTGGADTQYF. CDR3 in DNA: TGTGCCAGCAGCCGACGGACAGGAGGAGCAGATACGCAGTATTTT.

This clonotype appeared a few times. The chain recombines TRBV27 with TRBJ2-5, with D perhaps TRBD1 (5 bases). The CDR3 contains 14 residues. The germline CDR1 and CDR2 sequences are MNHEY and SMNVEV (reference sequence). Trimming shortened V by 5 bases and J by 13 bases, and 23 bases separated the two germline ends. CDR3 nucleotide sequence: TGTGCCAGCAGTCAGTTATCAGGGCCGGGTCAGCCGTACTTC. Its translation is CASSQLSGPGQPYF.

In regard to this clonotype: One junction end does not reproduce the germline sequence, and a read error may be involved. The chain joins TRBV7-9 to TRBJ2-3; 8 bases fit TRBD1. Germline V lookup: CDR1 SEHNR, CDR2 FQNEAQ (reference sequence). The CDR3 runs 16 residues. This CDR3 reads CAGSLGPTGDRDTQYF. CDR3 DNA: TGTGCCGGCAGCTTAGGCCCGACAGGGGACCGGGATACGCAGTATTTT.

J is TRBJ1-5 and V is TRBV25-1; possibly TRBD1 for D (6 bases). This CDR3 region has 15 residues. Between the trimmed V and J ends, which lost 5 bases and 0 bases, there was a span of 11 bases. Germline values: CDR1 MGHDK, CDR2 SYGVNS. The CDR3 here is CASSSGDDSNQPQHF. The CDR3 DNA reads TGTGCCAGCAGTTCAGGGGACGATAGCAATCAGCCCCAGCATTTT.

This clonotype was counted only a few times. V usage is TRBV7-2 and J usage is TRBJ2-4; D might be TRBD1 or TRBD2, each matching 5 bases. Germline CDR1 reads SGHTA; CDR2 reads FQGNSA. This CDR3 spans 15 amino acids. Trimming took off 3 bases at V and 0 bases at J, with 9 bases between the two ends. The CDR3 coding sequence is TGTGCCAGCAGCTTGGGGGTACCAGCCAAAAACATTCAGTACTTC. Protein product: CASSLGVPAKNIQYF.

About this clonotype itself: This may be a read error: a much more frequent sequence differs by one nucleotide. The V and J genes are TRBV7-2 and TRBJ2-5; D gene uncertain. This CDR3 contains 17 residues. V lost 0 bases to trimming and J lost 11 bases, with 25 bases between them. The germline gives CDR1 SGHTA, CDR2 FQGNSA. The CDR3 DNA reads TGTGCCAGCAGCTTAGCAGCGCTCCCGACCTCTTACAATGAGCAGTACTTC. It specifies CASSLAALPTSYNEQYF.

A few counts support this clonotype. The chain combines TRBV9 with TRBJ1-6, with D possibly matching TRBD1 (5 bases). The CDR3 has 16 residues. Deletions cut 4 bases from V and 0 bases from J, with 11 bases between. Germline CDR1 is SGDLS and CDR2 is YYNGEE. This CDR3 reads CASSPTQGSYNSPLHF. Here the CDR3 DNA reads TGTGCCAGCAGCCCGACCCAGGGCTCCTATAATTCACCCCTCCACTTT.

Only a few counts were recorded for this clonotype. The V and J genes are TRBV2 and TRBJ2-4; D is possibly TRBD1 (5 bases). CDR3 length: 15 residues. The V gene lost 5 bases and the J gene lost 0 bases, with 11 bases spanning the gap. Germline-derived CDR1 and CDR2 are SNHLY and FYNNEI. In DNA form, the CDR3 reads TGTGCCAGCAGTTTTACAGGAGTAGCCAAAAACATTCAGTACTTC. Translated: CASSFTGVAKNIQYF.

This clonotype was recorded many times. V usage is TRBV29-1 and J usage is TRBJ1-2; 7 bases are a match to TRBD1. CDR1 is SQVTM, CDR2 ANQGSEA, per germline. The CDR3 contains 14 residues. Trimming removed 0 bases from V and 5 bases from J; junction bases left unmatched: 6. This CDR3 is CSVEDRQGIYGYTF. CDR3 sequence (DNA): TGCAGCGTTGAAGACCGACAGGGAATATATGGCTACACCTTC.

This clonotype was detected only once. The J gene is TRBJ2-1, the V gene TRBV10-3; D unclear. Matching the DNA end better, TRBJ2-7 makes the J call doubtful. Germline-derived CDR1 and CDR2 are ENHRY and SYGVKD. The CDR3 is 15 amino acids. The CDR3 bases are TGTGCCATCAGTGAGACAGTAGGTGGGTACAATGAGCAGTACTTC. Its protein product is CAISETVGGYNEQYF.

The CDR3: CASSYKTGDGYTF. The CDR3 nucleotides are TGCGCCAGCAGCTACAAAACAGGGGATGGCTACACCTTC. The chain couples TRBV5-1 to TRBJ1-2; TRBD1 matches at 7 bases. Germline loops: CDR1 SGHRS, CDR2 YFSETQ. Trimming removed 3 bases from V and 6 bases from J; junction bases left unmatched: 5. The CDR3 consists of 13 residues.